The source of this T cell receptor (beta chain) is a study of cytomegalovirus exposure and HLA in healthy donors. Study-level findings and limits: Data from an earlier analysis indicated that most TCR beta V segments were productive either about 87% or about 30% of the time. Analysis performed later found 16,000 or so TCR beta sequences associated with HLA alleles at 0.05 false discovery rate.

This clone was seen a few times. Its antigen is currently unknown. A multiplex PCR was run with 60 Vbeta primers and 13 Jbeta primers. Sequencing used immunoSEQ multiplex PCR; TCRdb keeps in-frame clones, though not all of them. The sample lists about 160,000 clones; roughly 80% were seen once. Sequenced input: PBMCs. The sequence came from a male donor in good health and CMV-seropositive.

CDR3 protein: CASSPYVTNYGYTF. The CDR3 nucleotides read TGCGCCAGCAGCCCCTACGTTACCAACTATGGCTACACCTTC. The gene calls are TRBV4-1 and TRBJ1-2; D not certain. Trimming took off 4 bases at V and 2 bases at J, with 11 bases between the two ends. CDR1 and CDR2 from the germline V gene are MGHRA and YSYEKL. The CDR3 loop spans 14 amino acids.